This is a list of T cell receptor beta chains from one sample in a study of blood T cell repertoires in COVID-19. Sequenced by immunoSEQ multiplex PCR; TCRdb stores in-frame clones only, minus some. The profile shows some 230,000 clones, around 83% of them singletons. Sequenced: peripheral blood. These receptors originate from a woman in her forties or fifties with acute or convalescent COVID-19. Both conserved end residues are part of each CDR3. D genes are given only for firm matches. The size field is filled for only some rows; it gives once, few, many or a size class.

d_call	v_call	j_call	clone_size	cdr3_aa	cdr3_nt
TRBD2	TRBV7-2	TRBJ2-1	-	CASSLRGGGINEQFF	TGTGCCAGCAGCTTACGGGGCGGGGGGATCAATGAGCAGTTCTTC
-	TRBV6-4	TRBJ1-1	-	CASSAHRATEAFF	TGTGCCAGCAGTGCGCACAGGGCCACTGAAGCTTTCTTT
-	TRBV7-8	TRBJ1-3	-	CASSLFWLPGSASGNTIYF	TGTGCCAGCAGCTTATTTTGGTTGCCAGGGTCAGCATCTGGAAACACCATATATTTT
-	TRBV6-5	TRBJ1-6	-	CASSGGTQSPLHF	TGTGCCAGCAGCGGAGGAACGCAGTCACCCCTCCACTTT
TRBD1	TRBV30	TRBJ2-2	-	CAWSGDRGGTGELFF	TGTGCCTGGAGTGGGGACAGGGGTGGAACCGGGGAGCTGTTTTTT
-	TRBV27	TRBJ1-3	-	CASARVAGNTIYF	TGTGCCAGCGCCAGGGTGGCCGGAAACACCATATATTTT
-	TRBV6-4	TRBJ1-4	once	CASPPILRVSKEKLFF	TGTGCCAGCCCCCCCATTTTACGGGTGTCTAAGGAAAAACTGTTTTTT
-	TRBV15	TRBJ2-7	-	CATSTGGSSYEQYF	TGTGCCACCAGCACCGGGGGTAGCTCCTACGAGCAGTACTTC
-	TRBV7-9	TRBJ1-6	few	CASSPATDSPLHF	TGTGCCAGCAGCCCCGCCACGGATTCACCCCTCCACTTT
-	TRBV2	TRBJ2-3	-	CASSVRSSQTDTQYF	TGTGCCAGCAGTGTTCGGTCTAGCCAAACAGATACGCAGTATTTT
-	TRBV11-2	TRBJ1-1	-	CASTYATGGNTEAFF	TGTGCCAGCACCTACGCGACAGGCGGGAACACTGAAGCTTTCTTT
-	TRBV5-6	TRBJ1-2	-	CASSLRQAFSDGYTF	TGTGCCAGCAGCCTCCGACAGGCCTTTTCCGATGGCTACACCTTC
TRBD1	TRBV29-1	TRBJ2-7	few	CSVRTGSYEQYF	TGCAGCGTTCGGACAGGGTCCTACGAGCAGTACTTC
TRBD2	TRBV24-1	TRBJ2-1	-	CATSGLVGNEQFF	TGTGCCACCAGCGGACTAGTAGGCAATGAGCAGTTCTTC
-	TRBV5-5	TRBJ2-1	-	CASSLDIDNEQFF	TGTGCCAGCAGCTTGGATATTGACAATGAGCAGTTCTTC
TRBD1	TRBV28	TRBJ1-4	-	CASSPGTGGEEKLFF	TGTGCCAGCAGTCCTGGGACAGGGGGCGAAGAAAAACTGTTTTTT
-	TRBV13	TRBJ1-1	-	CASSAQGGAEAFF	TGTGCCAGCAGCGCACAAGGGGGGGCTGAAGCTTTCTTT
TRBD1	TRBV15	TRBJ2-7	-	CATSRIGTGHEQYF	TGTGCCACCAGCAGAATCGGGACAGGGCACGAGCAGTACTTC
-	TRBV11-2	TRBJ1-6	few	CASSLEGPAPLHF	TGTGCCAGCAGCTTAGAGGGGCCGGCACCCCTCCACTTT
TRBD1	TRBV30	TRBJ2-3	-	CAWRGQRPSTDTQYF	TGTGCCTGGAGGGGACAGCGTCCTAGCACAGATACGCAGTATTTT
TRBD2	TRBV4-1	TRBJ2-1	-	CASSSLSGRADNEQFF	TGCGCCAGCAGCTCGCTCAGCGGGAGGGCCGACAATGAGCAGTTCTTC
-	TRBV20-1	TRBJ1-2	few	CSSYTQGGQGF	TGCAGTTCTTACACCCAGGGCGGCCAAGGATTC
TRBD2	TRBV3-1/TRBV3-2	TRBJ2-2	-	CASSPPPRGEVGELFF	TGTGCCAGCAGCCCCCCCCCGCGGGGGGAGGTCGGGGAGCTGTTTTTT
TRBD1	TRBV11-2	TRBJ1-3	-	CASSRTGDSGNTIYF	TGTGCCAGCAGCCGAACAGGGGACTCTGGAAACACCATATATTTT
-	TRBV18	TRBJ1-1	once	CASSPPGLAMNTEAFF	TGTGCCAGCTCACCACCAGGGTTAGCGATGAACACTGAAGCTTTCTTT
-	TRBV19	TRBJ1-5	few	CASSIRGYSNQPQHF	TGTGCCAGTAGTATACGGGGATATAGCAATCAGCCCCAGCATTTT
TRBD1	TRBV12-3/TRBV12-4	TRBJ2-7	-	CASRGQGGEQYF	TGTGCCAGCAGGGGACAGGGAGGCGAGCAGTACTTC
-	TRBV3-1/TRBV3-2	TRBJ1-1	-	CASSYRATEAFF	TGTGCCAGCAGCTACCGAGCCACTGAAGCTTTCTTT
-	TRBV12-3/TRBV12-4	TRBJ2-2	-	CASSPPRAGELFF	TGTGCCAGCAGCCCCCCCCGCGCCGGGGAGCTGTTTTTT
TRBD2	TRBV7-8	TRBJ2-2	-	CASRGAGGLNTGELFF	TGTGCCAGCAGAGGAGCGGGGGGTCTTAACACCGGGGAGCTGTTTTTT
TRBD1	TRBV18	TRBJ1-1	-	CASSPRDRYAEAFF	TGTGCCAGCTCACCACGGGACAGGTATGCTGAAGCTTTCTTT
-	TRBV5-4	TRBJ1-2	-	CASSYNRDGYTF	TGTGCCAGCAGCTATAACAGGGATGGCTACACCTTC
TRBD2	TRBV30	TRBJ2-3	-	CAIQLAGLGTQYF	TGTGCCATCCAACTAGCGGGTTTAGGTACGCAGTATTTT
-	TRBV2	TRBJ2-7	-	CASSEVGQGPYEQYF	TGTGCCAGCAGTGAAGTTGGCCAGGGGCCCTACGAGCAGTACTTC
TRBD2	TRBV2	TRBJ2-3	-	CASSASGTSGTDTQYF	TGTGCCAGCAGTGCCTCCGGGACTAGCGGCACAGATACGCAGTATTTT
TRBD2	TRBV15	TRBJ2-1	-	CATSRFKLADNEQFF	TGTGCCACCAGCAGATTTAAACTAGCGGACAATGAGCAGTTCTTC
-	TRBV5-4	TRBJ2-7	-	CATTRGGPEQYF	TGTGCCACTACGAGGGGGGGCCCCGAGCAGTACTTC
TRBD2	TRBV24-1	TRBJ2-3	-	CATSGWGLAGGLVGDTQYF	TGTGCCACCAGTGGTTGGGGACTAGCGGGGGGGCTGGTTGGAGATACGCAGTATTTT
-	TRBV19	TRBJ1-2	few	CASSIGPTNYGYTF	TGTGCCAGTAGTATAGGTCCAACTAACTATGGCTACACCTTC
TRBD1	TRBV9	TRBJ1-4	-	CASSPRQGINEKLFF	TGTGCCAGCAGCCCTCGACAGGGAATTAATGAAAAACTGTTTTTT
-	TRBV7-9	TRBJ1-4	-	CASSWSGANEKLFF	TGTGCCAGCAGCTGGAGTGGGGCCAATGAAAAACTGTTTTTT
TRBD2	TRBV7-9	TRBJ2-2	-	CASSSSGGVTGELFF	TGTGCCAGCAGCTCCTCCGGGGGGGTCACCGGGGAGCTGTTTTTT
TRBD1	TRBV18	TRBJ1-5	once	CASSPDRDRNQPQHF	TGTGCCAGCTCACCCGACCGGGACAGAAATCAGCCCCAGCATTTT
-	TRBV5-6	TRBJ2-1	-	CASSLKGGNKQFF	TGTGCCAGCAGCTTAAAAGGGGGAAATAAGCAGTTCTTC
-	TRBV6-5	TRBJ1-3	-	CASRSGEGNTIYF	TGTGCCAGCAGATCAGGGGAAGGAAACACCATATATTTT
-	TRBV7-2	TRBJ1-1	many	CASSYPQGEAFF	TGTGCCAGCAGCTATCCCCAGGGGGAAGCTTTCTTT
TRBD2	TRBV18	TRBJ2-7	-	CASSPPGGGAYEQYF	TGTGCCAGCTCACCCCCTGGGGGGGGTGCTTACGAGCAGTACTTC
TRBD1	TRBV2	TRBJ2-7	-	CASRAWTGGVYEQYF	TGTGCCAGCAGGGCCTGGACAGGGGGGGTCTACGAGCAGTACTTC
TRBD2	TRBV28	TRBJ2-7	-	CASNPPGRSAEQYF	TGTGCCAGCAACCCCCCCGGGAGGTCGGCCGAGCAGTACTTC
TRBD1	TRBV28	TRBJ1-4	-	CASSWTGRGATNEKLFF	TGTGCCAGCAGCTGGACAGGGCGAGGGGCAACTAATGAAAAACTGTTTTTT
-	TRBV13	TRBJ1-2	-	CATASYTF	TGTGCCACTGCTAGCTACACCTTC
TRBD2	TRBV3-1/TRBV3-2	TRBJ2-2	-	CASSHTWGGVGTGELFF	TGTGCCAGCAGCCATACCTGGGGGGGAGTCGGCACCGGGGAGCTGTTTTTT
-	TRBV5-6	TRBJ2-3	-	CASSLVTTELGDTQYF	TGTGCCAGCAGCTTGGTAACGACAGAACTGGGAGATACGCAGTATTTT